This passage covers 24 T cell receptor beta chains from one sample sequenced in a study of circulating CD8 cells and anti-PD-1 response in melanoma. Live CD3+CD8+TCRalphabeta+ cells were sorted into four subsets by PD-1 and/or TIGIT. The QIAseq Immune Repertoire TCR panel built the libraries from roughly 15 ng of total RNA. TCRdb independently ran MiXCR on the reads; one entry per CDR3 protein. The table records more than 350 distinct CDR3 sequences, approximately 10% of them present only once. Material: CD8+ T cells from PBMCs, obtained at baseline or after one month of anti-PD-1 therapy (not recorded which). These receptor sequences come from a human donor with melanoma.

This clonotype is labeled as large. This CDR3 is CASSTLVERGDGYTF. For the CDR3, the DNA is TGTGCCAGCAGTACACTGGTGGAGCGGGGAGATGGCTACACCTTC. The chain employs TRBV28 and TRBJ1-2; D is uncertain. The V gene's germline CDR1 is MDHEN and CDR2 SYDVKM. The CDR3 is made up of 15 amino acids. The V end was cut by 5 bases, the J end by 6 bases, with 19 bases between.

This clonotype is termed large. This chain connects TRBV29-1 to TRBJ2-2; no reliable D call. V lost 7 bases to trimming and J lost 1 base, with 13 bases between them. Per germline, CDR1 SQVTM and CDR2 ANQGSEA. The CDR3 consists of 14 residues. The CDR3 coding sequence is TGCAGCGCTAACGGACGTGAGAACACCGGGGAGCTGTTTTTT. Its protein product is CSANGRENTGELFF.

This chain links TRBV7-3 with TRBJ2-6; 7 positions agree with TRBD1. This CDR3 contains 17 residues. J gave up 0 bases and V 5 bases, and 7 bases lay outside the gene matches. The V gene's germline CDR1 is SGHTA and CDR2 FQGTGA. The DNA for the CDR3 is TGTGCCAGCAGCCCGGGACAGAGCGGCTCTGGGGCCAACGTCCTGACTTTC. It is translated as CASSPGQSGSGANVLTF.

This chain connects TRBV28 to TRBJ1-4; D not certain. The CDR3 is made up of 16 amino acids. V lost 5 bases and J 3 bases, leaving 16 bases between the germline ends. The V gene's germline CDR1 is MDHEN and CDR2 SYDVKM. CDR3 sequence reads: CASSPPREVSNEKLFF. The CDR3 DNA is TGTGCCAGCAGTCCCCCTCGTGAGGTTTCTAATGAAAAACTGTTTTTT. The full variable domain, in which reference TRBV28 and TRBJ1-4 provide the parts outside the CDR3, is DVKVTQSSRYLVKRTGEKVFLECVQDMDHENMFWYRQDPGLGLRLIYFSYDVKMKEKGDIPEGYSVSREKKERFSLILESASTNQTSMYLCASSPPREVSNEKLFFGSGTQLSVL.

This clonotype is categorized as medium-sized. The gene calls are TRBV24-1 and TRBJ2-2, with 7 bases that match TRBD1. Per the germline V gene, CDR1 is KGHDR and CDR2 is SFDVKD. The CDR3 extends over 17 amino acids. J was trimmed by 0 bases and V by 0 bases; bases with no gene match: 3. In nucleotides, the CDR3 is TGTGCCACCAGTGATTTGGGGGACAGCGCGAACACCGGGGAGCTGTTTTTT. As protein: CATSDLGDSANTGELFF.

This clonotype rates as medium-sized. V gene TRBV20-1 combines with J gene TRBJ2-1; D gene uncertain. Germline V CDR1 and CDR2: DFQATT, SNEGSKA (reference sequence). This CDR3 has 8 amino acids. CDR3 nucleotide sequence: TGCAGCTCCAATGAGCAGTTCTTC. The encoded protein is CSSNEQFF.

This clonotype came up a few times. The V gene is TRBV29-1, the J gene TRBJ2-1, with TRBD2 matching 10 bases. With V trimmed by 1 base and J by 7 bases, 10 bases remained unmatched. Germline-derived CDR1 and CDR2 are SQVTM and ANQGSEA. This CDR3 is built from 16 residues. CDR3 sequence reads: CSVEGTKRGGLNEQFF. Here the CDR3 DNA reads TGCAGCGTTGAAGGGACGAAGCGGGGGGGCCTGAATGAGCAGTTCTTC.

In its sample, this clonotype ranks as medium-sized. CDR3 nucleotide sequence: TGTGCCAGCAGGGAACGGACTAGCGGGACGGAGCACGAGCAGTACTTC. This translates into CASRERTSGTEHEQYF. The V gene is TRBV27, the J gene TRBJ2-7, with 12 positions matching TRBD2. Germline CDR1 MNHEY, CDR2 SMNVEV (reference sequence). The CDR3 has 16 residues. The V segment lost 6 bases and the J segment 5 bases; nucleotides outside the gene matches: 11.

J is TRBJ1-2 and V is TRBV18; D perhaps matches TRBD1 (5 bases). In germline, CDR1 is KGHSH, CDR2 LQKENI. V was pared by 2 bases and J by 0 bases, with 22 bases between. CDR3 length: 19 amino acids. The CDR3 here is CASSPRARGVPFSNYGYTF. CDR3 coding DNA: TGTGCCAGCTCACCAAGGGCGAGAGGGGTGCCCTTTTCTAACTATGGCTACACCTTC.

This clonotype counts as medium-sized. The chain is built from TRBV14 and TRBJ2-7; D is unclear. The CDR3 runs 16 residues. V lost 4 bases and J 2 bases, leaving 18 bases between the germline ends. CDR1 and CDR2 (germline): SGHDN, FVKESK. The chain's CDR3 is CASSLLDKKIAYEQYF. The CDR3 DNA reads as TGTGCCAGCAGCCTGCTGGATAAGAAAATAGCCTACGAGCAGTACTTC.

To note about this clonotype: Possible read error: a much larger clone is one base away. V is TRBV7-3 and J is TRBJ1-1; 8 bases fit TRBD1. CDR1 SGHTA and CDR2 FQGTGA come from the germline V gene. CDR3 length: 16 residues. The CDR3 reads CASSSLNRGENTEALF. Written as DNA, the CDR3 is TGTGCCAGCAGCTCCCTGAACAGGGGGGAGAACACTGAAGCTCTCTTT.

In this sample, this clonotype turned up a few times. V gene TRBV9 combines with J gene TRBJ2-1, with 9 bases fitting TRBD1. Per germline, CDR1 SGDLS and CDR2 YYNGEE. The CDR3 is made up of 15 amino acids. J gave up 8 bases and V 4 bases, and 10 bases lay outside the gene matches. CDR3 bases: TGTGCCAGCAGCCCCTGGGACAGGGTCGTCGATGAGCAGTTCTTC. Translation: CASSPWDRVVDEQFF.

This clonotype counts as medium-sized. This chain connects TRBV7-2 to TRBJ1-6; D unclear. This CDR3 is built from 14 residues. Germline V CDR1 and CDR2: SGHTA, FQGNSA. V gave up 4 bases and J gave up 10 bases, with 14 bases separating them. CDR3 DNA sequence: TGTGCCAGCAGCTGGCTCAAAGGCCAATCACCCCTCCACTTT. Translating gives CASSWLKGQSPLHF.

This clonotype appeared a single time. A read error may explain this, as a much larger clone is one base away. This sequence joins TRBV4-2 and TRBJ2-5, with 12 positions matching TRBD2. V dropped 1 base and J dropped 4; count of bases not matched to a gene: 7. CDR1 is LGHNA and CDR2 is YNFKEQ in the germline V gene. The CDR3 is 17 amino acids. CDR3: CASSQGTTSGRGETQYF. DNA for the CDR3: TGTGCCAGCAGCCAAGGTACGACTAGCGGGAGAGGAGAGACCCAGTACTTC.

This clonotype is termed medium-sized (0.01 to 0.1%). The rearrangement links TRBV18 to TRBJ1-4; TRBD1 agrees at 10 bases. CDR1 is KGHSH and CDR2 is LQKENI in the germline V gene. The CDR3 covers 16 residues. V was pared by 4 bases and J by 8 bases, with 10 bases of the junction left unmatched. The CDR3 DNA sequence: TGTGCCAGCTCACTAACCGGTCCGGACAGGGGGGAAAAACTGTTTTTT. This gives the protein CASSLTGPDRGEKLFF.

By share, this clonotype counts as medium-sized (0.01 to 0.1%). The gene calls are TRBV25-1 and TRBJ1-2, with D hard to call. The CDR3 extends over 12 amino acids. V was trimmed by 6 bases and J by 8 bases, leaving 13 bases between them. Germline values: CDR1 MGHDK, CDR2 SYGVNS. The CDR3 sequence: CASSPGLGGYTF. For the CDR3, the DNA is TGTGCCAGCAGCCCAGGCCTGGGGGGCTACACCTTC.

Worth noting for this clonotype: A much larger clone lies one base from this, so it may be a read error. The rearrangement uses TRBV2 and TRBJ2-7; the D is unclear. Germline CDR1 is SNHLY and CDR2 is FYNNEI. The V gene lost 7 bases and the J gene lost 1 base, with 8 bases spanning the gap. The CDR3 is 12 residues long. Written as DNA, the CDR3 is TGTGCCAGCAAGTGGTGGTCCTACGAGCAGTACTTC. This encodes CASKWWSYEQYF.

By sample share, this clonotype is medium-sized. The chain combines TRBV7-9 with TRBJ1-2; 7 nucleotides line up with TRBD1. The junction had 2 bases not matched to a gene; V was cut back by 5 bases and J by 2 bases. CDR3 length: 13 residues. Germline CDR1 reads SEHNR; CDR2 reads FQNEAQ (reference sequence). The CDR3 spells CASSPTGNYGYTF. The CDR3 DNA is TGTGCCAGCAGCCCGACAGGGAACTATGGCTACACCTTC.

Concerning this clonotype: An end of the junction does not agree with germline; a read error may underlie this. The rearrangement joins TRBV24-1 to TRBJ2-3; tentative D call: TRBD1 (5 bases). The CDR3 length is 13 residues. Germline-derived CDR1 and CDR2 are KGHDR and SFDVKD. CDR3 nucleotides: TGTGCCACCAGTGATGCAGAGACAGATGCGCAGTATTTT. This codes for CATSDAETDAQYF.

In its sample, this clonotype ranks as medium-sized (0.01 to 0.1%). The V call is TRBV28, the J call TRBJ2-7; 7 positions agree with TRBD2. Per the germline V gene, CDR1 is MDHEN and CDR2 is SYDVKM. The V segment lost 4 bases and the J segment 0 bases; nucleotides outside the gene matches: 0. The CDR3 runs 13 residues. This chain's CDR3 is CASSSGGSYEQYF. The CDR3 DNA follows: TGTGCCAGCAGTTCGGGGGGCTCCTACGAGCAGTACTTC.

By its share, this clonotype is medium-sized. This chain's CDR3 is CASSLRGIGNIQYF. In nucleotides, the CDR3 is TGTGCCAGCAGTTTACGGGGAATTGGAAACATTCAGTACTTC. The V gene is TRBV27, the J gene TRBJ2-4; tentatively, D is TRBD2 (5 bases). The length of the CDR3 is 14 residues. Germline values: CDR1 MNHEY, CDR2 SMNVEV (reference sequence). V lost 2 bases and J lost 6, with 11 bases in between.

This clonotype is medium-sized in the sample. It is unclear where the CDR3 begins or ends on the DNA, so no DNA is shown, and the CDR3 is as TCRdb lists it. The V and J genes are TRBV28 and TRBJ2-7; the table names TRBD1, a call not compared with the DNA. Looked up from germline, CDR1 is MDHEN and CDR2 is SYDVKM. The CDR3 totals 15 residues, both ends included. Here the CDR3 reads CASSFLAGRMWEQYF.

By frequency in the sample, this clonotype is medium-sized. The gene calls are TRBV19 and TRBJ2-3; TRBD2 agrees at 10 bases. The CDR3 runs 15 residues. Germline trimming cut 5 bases from V and 2 bases from J; bases unmatched to any gene: 4. CDR1 is LNHDA and CDR2 is SQIVND in the germline V gene (reference sequence). The CDR3 sequence is CASSSGTSVTDTQYF. The CDR3 DNA reads as TGTGCCAGTAGTTCCGGGACTAGCGTCACAGATACGCAGTATTTT. Based on the CDR3 plus reference TRBV19 and TRBJ2-3, the full variable domain is DGGITQSPKYLFRKEGQNVTLSCEQNLNHDAMYWYRQDPGQGLRLIYYSQIVNDFQKGDIAEGYSVSREKKESFPLTVTSAQKNPTAFYLCASSSGTSVTDTQYFGPGTRLTVL.

This clonotype was picked up a small number of times. The V gene is TRBV5-6, the J gene TRBJ2-1; the D gene is possibly TRBD1 (5 bases). Looked up from germline, CDR1 is SGHDT and CDR2 is YYEEEE. The CDR3 is 15 amino acids. V lost 0 bases and J lost 4, with 11 bases in between. The CDR3: CASSLVQGVYNEQFF. For the CDR3, the DNA is TGTGCCAGCAGCTTGGTGCAGGGCGTATACAATGAGCAGTTCTTC. The entire variable domain, with the rest obtained from reference TRBV5-6 and TRBJ2-1, is as follows: DAGVTQSPTHLIKTRGQQVTLRCSPKSGHDTVSWYQQALGQGPQFIFQYYEEEERQRGNFPDRFSGHQFPNYSSELNVNALLLGDSALYLCASSLVQGVYNEQFFGPGTRLTVL.